These T cell receptor beta chains were read from a single sample in a study of blood T cell repertoires in COVID-19. The table came from immunoSEQ multiplex PCR; TCRdb's copy has only in-frame clones and leaves some out. The table shows 310,000 or so clones, with 70% to 90% occurring only once. Sequenced sample: PBMCs or T cells enriched from blood (not recorded which). The receptor set was obtained from a woman in her 30s who had recovered from COVID-19. Both conserved end residues are part of each CDR3. D genes are given only for firm matches.

v_gene,len,d_gene,j_gene,CDR3aa,CDR3nt
TRBV6-5,14,TRBD1,TRBJ1-3,CASRTTGAGNTIYF,TGTGCCAGCAGAACGACAGGGGCCGGAAACACCATATATTTT
TRBV30,14,NA,TRBJ1-5,CAWSGIDSNQPQHF,TGTGCCTGGAGTGGGATTGACAGTAATCAGCCCCAGCATTTT
TRBV5-6,14,NA,TRBJ1-1,CASSLGAVNTEAFF,TGTGCCAGCAGCTTGGGGGCCGTGAACACTGAAGCTTTCTTT
TRBV7-6,16,NA,TRBJ2-1,CASSLVSGHGANEQFF,TGTGCCAGCAGCTTAGTTTCGGGTCATGGGGCGAATGAGCAGTTCTTC
TRBV2,15,TRBD2,TRBJ2-3,CASSVASGGTDTQYF,TGTGCCAGCAGTGTCGCTAGCGGGGGGACAGATACGCAGTATTTT
TRBV5-1,14,NA,TRBJ1-2,CASSLERGGYGYTF,TGCGCCAGCAGCTTGGAGAGGGGAGGCTATGGCTACACCTTC
TRBV9,15,TRBD1,TRBJ1-1,CASSVEETGLTEAFF,TGTGCCAGCAGCGTAGAAGAGACAGGGTTGACTGAAGCTTTCTTT
TRBV10-3,13,TRBD1,TRBJ1-4,CATRQGPNEKLFF,TGTGCCACCCGACAGGGGCCTAATGAAAAACTGTTTTTT
TRBV6-5,15,NA,TRBJ2-2,CASRVWTENTGELFF,TGTGCCAGCAGAGTTTGGACAGAGAACACCGGGGAGCTGTTTTTT
TRBV5-1,13,NA,TRBJ1-1,CASSFEVNTEAFF,TGCGCCAGCAGCTTTGAGGTGAACACTGAAGCTTTCTTT
TRBV6-4,15,TRBD2,TRBJ2-2,CASSDSTGGTGELFF,TGTGCCAGCAGTGACTCGACGGGGGGCACCGGGGAGCTGTTTTTT
TRBV29-1,14,NA,TRBJ1-2,CSVETRGVNYGYTF,TGCAGCGTTGAGACCAGGGGAGTGAACTATGGCTACACCTTC